This paragraph reports one T cell receptor beta chain. Its cognate antigen is unknown. Genomic DNA, serving as template, underwent TCR beta VDJ and CDR3 profiling. TCRdb reprocessed the reads with MiXCR, giving one entry per CDR3 protein. The profile shows 74,000 or so distinct CDR3 sequences, under 65% of them singletons. The data derive from a study of CD8+CD57+ T cells in acquired aplastic anemia. CDR1 is SGHVS, CDR2 FQNEAQ, per germline. V lost 1 base to trimming and J lost 8 bases, with 11 bases between them. CDR3 length: 13 amino acids. General study findings and limits: Shared by patients and controls, 25 to 30 CD8+ CDR3s were abundant in patients.

The source is a human donor in good health, serving as a control. Sequencing was carried out using sorted CD4+, CD8+, or CD8+CD57+ T cells (not recorded which) from PBMCs. J is TRBJ1-2 and V is TRBV7-8; tentatively, D is TRBD1 (6 bases). The CDR3 protein is CASSLEQGGGYTF. CDR3 DNA sequence: TGTGCCAGCAGCTTAGAACAGGGTGGAGGCTACACCTTC.